These T cell receptor beta chains were read from a single sample in a study of response to subunit inactivated influenza vaccine. Each CDR3 protein gets one entry after TCRdb re-called the RT-PCR reads with MiXCR. The table records some 640,000 distinct CDR3 sequences, around 13% of them present only once. The input for sequencing was PBMCs from blood, taken 14 days before vaccination. The receptors come from a man aged 50 to 59 who received an inactivated influenza vaccine. CDR3s include the opening cysteine and the closing phenylalanine or tryptophan. The order of the fields is J gene, D gene, clone size, V gene, CDR3 protein, CDR3 DNA. A D gene is named only where the DNA matches it firmly. Clone size is shown for a subset of rows, as once, few, many or a class of expanded clone.

j_gene: TRBJ2-2
d_gene: TRBD1
abundance: few
v_gene: TRBV6-5
CDR3aa: CASSYRDRSGELFF
CDR3nt: TGTGCCAGCAGTTATCGGGACAGATCCGGGGAGCTGTTTTTT

j_gene: TRBJ2-6
d_gene: .
abundance: few
v_gene: TRBV20-1
CDR3aa: CSARDPGEVVLTF
CDR3nt: TGCAGTGCTAGAGATCCCGGTGAGGTCGTCCTGACTTTC

j_gene: TRBJ1-3
d_gene: .
abundance: .
v_gene: TRBV20-1
CDR3aa: CSARVLGATGNTIYF
CDR3nt: TGCAGTGCTAGAGTCCTAGGGGCGACTGGAAACACCATATATTTT

j_gene: TRBJ2-5
d_gene: TRBD2
abundance: many
v_gene: TRBV20-1
CDR3aa: CSAPEPGLAGPRRETQYF
CDR3nt: TGCAGTGCACCTGAACCGGGACTAGCGGGCCCTCGAAGGGAGACCCAGTACTTC

j_gene: TRBJ2-2
d_gene: .
abundance: many
v_gene: TRBV12-3/TRBV12-4
CDR3aa: CASSLSLAGIGGELFF
CDR3nt: TGTGCCAGCAGCTTGTCATTGGCTGGGATTGGCGGGGAGCTGTTTTTT

j_gene: TRBJ2-7
d_gene: TRBD2
abundance: few
v_gene: TRBV6-5
CDR3aa: CASSYSSTSGGIDEQYF
CDR3nt: TGTGCCAGCAGTTACTCCTCGACTAGCGGGGGAATCGACGAGCAGTACTTC

j_gene: TRBJ2-7
d_gene: TRBD1
abundance: few
v_gene: TRBV20-1
CDR3aa: CSAIASGQGYEQYF
CDR3nt: TGCAGTGCTATCGCCTCCGGACAGGGCTACGAGCAGTACTTC

j_gene: TRBJ2-7
d_gene: .
abundance: few
v_gene: TRBV21-1
CDR3aa: CASSNTVGDRAAYEQYF
CDR3nt: TGTGCCAGCAGCAACACGGTCGGGGACAGGGCGGCCTACGAGCAGTACTTC

j_gene: TRBJ2-1
d_gene: .
abundance: once
v_gene: TRBV18
CDR3aa: CASGSGHNEQFF
CDR3nt: TGTGCCTCGGGGAGTGGGCACAATGAGCAGTTCTTC

j_gene: TRBJ1-4
d_gene: .
abundance: few
v_gene: TRBV5-6
CDR3aa: CASSMGEKLFF
CDR3nt: TGTGCCAGCAGCATGGGAGAAAAACTGTTTTTT

j_gene: TRBJ2-2
d_gene: .
abundance: few
v_gene: TRBV27
CDR3aa: CASSLWQGGTGELFF
CDR3nt: TGTGCCAGCAGTTTATGGCAGGGTGGCACCGGGGAGCTGTTTTTT

j_gene: TRBJ2-2
d_gene: .
abundance: .
v_gene: TRBV9
CDR3aa: CASSVGGTATGELFF
CDR3nt: TGTGCCAGCAGCGTAGGGGGGACGGCCACCGGGGAGCTGTTTTTT

j_gene: TRBJ2-3
d_gene: TRBD2
abundance: .
v_gene: TRBV6-2/TRBV6-3
CDR3aa: CASSYSRGRGTDTQYF
CDR3nt: TGTGCCAGCAGTTACTCGCGCGGGAGAGGCACAGATACGCAGTATTTT

j_gene: TRBJ2-7
d_gene: TRBD2
abundance: few
v_gene: TRBV4-3
CDR3aa: CASSQEIPGLASGEQYF
CDR3nt: TGCGCCAGCAGCCAAGAAATTCCCGGACTAGCCTCAGGAGAGCAGTACTTC

j_gene: TRBJ2-7
d_gene: .
abundance: few
v_gene: TRBV20-1
CDR3aa: CSAPGQKVYEQYF
CDR3nt: TGCAGTGCTCCGGGACAAAAGGTTTACGAGCAGTACTTC

j_gene: TRBJ1-2
d_gene: .
abundance: many
v_gene: TRBV9
CDR3aa: CASSEGMVGGYTF
CDR3nt: TGTGCCAGCAGCGAGGGAATGGTGGGGGGCTACACCTTC

j_gene: TRBJ2-7
d_gene: TRBD1
abundance: .
v_gene: TRBV12-3/TRBV12-4
CDR3aa: CASSPGDRGAYEQYF
CDR3nt: TGTGCCAGCAGTCCGGGGGACAGGGGGGCCTACGAGCAGTACTTC

j_gene: TRBJ2-2
d_gene: TRBD2
abundance: .
v_gene: TRBV28
CDR3aa: CASVLKSAGGLFF
CDR3nt: TGTGCCAGCGTTTTAAAGTCTGCGGGAGGGCTGTTTTTT

j_gene: TRBJ2-1
d_gene: .
abundance: .
v_gene: TRBV12-3/TRBV12-4
CDR3aa: CASSRQDYNEQFF
CDR3nt: TGTGCCAGCAGTCGTCAGGATTACAATGAGCAGTTCTTC

j_gene: TRBJ2-1
d_gene: .
abundance: .
v_gene: TRBV24-1
CDR3aa: CATSDPGPSEYNEQFF
CDR3nt: TGTGCCACCAGTGATCCCGGCCCGAGTGAGTACAATGAGCAGTTCTTC

j_gene: TRBJ1-5
d_gene: .
abundance: many
v_gene: TRBV10-3
CDR3aa: CAISESMGDNQPQHF
CDR3nt: TGTGCCATCAGTGAGTCGATGGGGGACAATCAGCCCCAGCATTTT

j_gene: TRBJ1-2
d_gene: .
abundance: .
v_gene: TRBV12-3/TRBV12-4
CDR3aa: CASSLRTVRGYTF
CDR3nt: TGTGCCAGCAGTCTGAGGACGGTAAGGGGCTACACCTTC

j_gene: TRBJ2-2
d_gene: .
abundance: few
v_gene: TRBV4-3
CDR3aa: CASSQDRPAGANTGELFF
CDR3nt: TGCGCCAGCAGCCAAGATAGACCCGCCGGAGCCAACACCGGGGAGCTGTTTTTT

j_gene: TRBJ2-6
d_gene: TRBD2
abundance: .
v_gene: TRBV7-8
CDR3aa: CASSTGLAGDFFSGANVLTF
CDR3nt: TGTGCCAGCAGCACGGGACTAGCGGGAGATTTTTTCTCTGGGGCCAACGTCCTGACTTTC

j_gene: TRBJ1-5
d_gene: .
abundance: .
v_gene: TRBV5-1
CDR3aa: CASSLDTTGNQPQHF
CDR3nt: TGCGCCAGCAGCTTGGACACTACAGGAAATCAGCCCCAGCATTTT

j_gene: TRBJ2-3
d_gene: .
abundance: .
v_gene: TRBV5-1
CDR3aa: CASSLAAEDTQYF
CDR3nt: TGCGCCAGCAGCTTGGCGGCGGAAGATACGCAGTATTTT

j_gene: TRBJ1-2
d_gene: TRBD1
abundance: few
v_gene: TRBV6-1
CDR3aa: CASRSGQKNYGYTF
CDR3nt: TGTGCCAGCAGATCGGGACAGAAAAACTATGGCTACACCTTC

j_gene: TRBJ2-5
d_gene: TRBD2
abundance: few
v_gene: TRBV20-1
CDR3aa: CSARRASGFDETQYF
CDR3nt: TGCAGTGCTAGGAGGGCTAGCGGGTTCGATGAGACCCAGTACTTC

j_gene: TRBJ2-5
d_gene: TRBD2
abundance: .
v_gene: TRBV15
CDR3aa: CATSRAREAGTQYF
CDR3nt: TGTGCCACCAGCAGAGCGCGGGAGGCGGGGACCCAGTACTTC

j_gene: TRBJ2-3
d_gene: .
abundance: few
v_gene: TRBV29-1
CDR3aa: CSVEEAGRNTQYF
CDR3nt: TGCAGCGTTGAAGAGGCGGGTCGGAATACGCAGTATTTT

j_gene: TRBJ1-2
d_gene: .
abundance: few
v_gene: TRBV20-1
CDR3aa: CSASRGAANYGYTF
CDR3nt: TGCAGTGCTAGTCGGGGGGCAGCTAACTATGGCTACACCTTC

j_gene: TRBJ2-7
d_gene: .
abundance: .
v_gene: TRBV3-1
CDR3aa: CASSLGRREYEQYF
CDR3nt: TGTGCCAGCAGCCTTGGGCGGAGGGAATACGAGCAGTACTTC

j_gene: TRBJ2-5
d_gene: TRBD2
abundance: few
v_gene: TRBV4-1
CDR3aa: CASSQEVSGGETQYF
CDR3nt: TGCGCCAGCAGCCAAGAAGTCAGCGGGGGGGAGACCCAGTACTTC